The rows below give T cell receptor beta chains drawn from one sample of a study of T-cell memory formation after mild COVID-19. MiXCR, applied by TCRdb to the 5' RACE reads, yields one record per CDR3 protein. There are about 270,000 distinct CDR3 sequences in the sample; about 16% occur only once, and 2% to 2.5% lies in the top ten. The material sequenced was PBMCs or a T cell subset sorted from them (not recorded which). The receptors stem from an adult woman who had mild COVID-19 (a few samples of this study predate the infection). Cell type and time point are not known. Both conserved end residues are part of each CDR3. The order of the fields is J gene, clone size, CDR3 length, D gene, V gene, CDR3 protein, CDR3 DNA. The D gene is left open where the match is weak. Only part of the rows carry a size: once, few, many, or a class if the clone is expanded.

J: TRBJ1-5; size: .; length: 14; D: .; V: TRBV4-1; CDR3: CASSQDYVDQPQHF; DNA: TGCGCCAGCAGCCAAGATTACGTTGATCAGCCCCAGCATTTT
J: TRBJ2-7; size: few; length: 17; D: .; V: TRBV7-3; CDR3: CASSLESRGSSSYEQYF; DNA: TGTGCCAGCAGCTTAGAGAGTAGGGGTTCGAGCTCCTACGAGCAGTACTTC
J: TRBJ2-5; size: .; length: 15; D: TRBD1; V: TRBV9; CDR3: CASSAGGVSQETQYF; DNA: TGTGCCAGCAGCGCAGGGGGTGTTTCTCAGGAGACCCAGTACTTC
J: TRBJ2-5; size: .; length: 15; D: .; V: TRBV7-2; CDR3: CASSLSRTNQETQYF; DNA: TGTGCCAGCAGCCTTAGTAGGACTAACCAAGAGACCCAGTACTTC
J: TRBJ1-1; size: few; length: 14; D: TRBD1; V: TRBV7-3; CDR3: CASRGGYRGTEAFF; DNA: TGTGCCAGCAGGGGCGGCTACAGGGGAACTGAAGCTTTCTTT
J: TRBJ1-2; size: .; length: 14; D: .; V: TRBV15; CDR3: CATSRGFGGYGYTF; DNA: TGTGCCACCAGCAGAGGTTTTGGGGGATATGGCTACACCTTC
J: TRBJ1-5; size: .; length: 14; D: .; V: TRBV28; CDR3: CASSLSIGYQPQHF; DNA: TGTGCCAGCAGTTTATCGATTGGGTACCAGCCCCAGCATTTT
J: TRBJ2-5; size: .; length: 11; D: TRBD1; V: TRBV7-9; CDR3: CASGQGETQYF; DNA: TGTGCCAGTGGACAGGGCGAGACCCAGTACTTC
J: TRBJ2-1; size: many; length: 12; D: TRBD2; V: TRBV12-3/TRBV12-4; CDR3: CASRPTSGGNFF; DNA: TGTGCCAGCAGACCAACTAGCGGGGGAAATTTCTTC
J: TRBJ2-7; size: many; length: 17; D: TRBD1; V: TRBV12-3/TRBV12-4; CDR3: CASSPPLPGQRGYEQYF; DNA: TGTGCCAGCAGCCCCCCCCTACCGGGACAGCGAGGCTACGAGCAGTACTTC
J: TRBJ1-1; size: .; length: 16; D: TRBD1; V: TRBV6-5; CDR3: CASSYQGAGRRTEAFF; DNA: TGTGCCAGCAGTTACCAGGGGGCAGGGAGAAGGACTGAAGCTTTCTTT
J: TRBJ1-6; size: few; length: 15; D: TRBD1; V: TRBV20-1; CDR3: CSAPAGTGGQSPLHF; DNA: TGCAGTGCGCCGGCAGGGACAGGTGGCCAATCACCCCTCCACTTT
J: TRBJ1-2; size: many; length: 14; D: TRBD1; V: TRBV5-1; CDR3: CASSLEAGGYGYTF; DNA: TGCGCCAGCAGCTTGGAGGCAGGGGGCTATGGCTACACCTTC
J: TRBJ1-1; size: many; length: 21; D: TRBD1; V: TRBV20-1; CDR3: CSARHSNRYRDSRTMNTEAFF; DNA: TGCAGTGCTAGGCACAGTAATCGTTACCGGGACAGCCGGACCATGAACACTGAAGCTTTCTTT
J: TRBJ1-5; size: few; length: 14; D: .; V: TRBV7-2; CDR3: CASSLRLGDQPQHF; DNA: TGTGCCAGCAGCTTAAGGCTGGGGGATCAGCCCCAGCATTTT
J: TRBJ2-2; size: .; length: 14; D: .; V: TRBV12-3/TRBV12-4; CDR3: CASTMAGGSGELFF; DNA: TGTGCCAGCACAATGGCAGGGGGGTCCGGGGAGCTGTTTTTT
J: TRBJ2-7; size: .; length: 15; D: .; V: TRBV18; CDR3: CASSTTGTSTYEQYF; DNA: TGTGCCAGCTCCACTACCGGGACTTCGACCTACGAGCAGTACTTC
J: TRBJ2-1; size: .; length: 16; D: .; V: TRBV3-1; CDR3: CASSQMRRGPTNEQFF; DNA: TGTGCCAGCAGCCAAATGCGGCGGGGGCCTACCAATGAGCAGTTCTTC
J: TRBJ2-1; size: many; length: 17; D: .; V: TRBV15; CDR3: CATSRRAPRVGGGEQFF; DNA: TGTGCCACCAGCAGACGTGCTCCTCGGGTGGGTGGTGGTGAGCAGTTCTTC
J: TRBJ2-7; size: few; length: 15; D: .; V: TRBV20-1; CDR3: CSAETGTPSSYEQYF; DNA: TGCAGTGCTGAAACCGGGACGCCAAGCTCCTACGAGCAGTACTTC
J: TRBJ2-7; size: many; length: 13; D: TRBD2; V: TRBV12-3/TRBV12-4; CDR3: CASSPGLGYEQYF; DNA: TGTGCCAGCAGCCCAGGACTAGGATACGAGCAGTACTTC
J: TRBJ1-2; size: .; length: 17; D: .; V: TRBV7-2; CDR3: CASSQPRGPGVRYGYTF; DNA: TGTGCCAGCAGCCAACCCAGGGGCCCGGGGGTTCGCTATGGCTACACCTTC
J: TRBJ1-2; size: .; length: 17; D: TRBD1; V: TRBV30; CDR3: CAWTPQTRQGANYGYTF; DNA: TGTGCCTGGACCCCACAAACCAGACAGGGGGCTAACTATGGCTACACCTTC
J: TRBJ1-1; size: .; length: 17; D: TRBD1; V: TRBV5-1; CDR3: CASSLARPGTANTEAFF; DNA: TGCGCCAGCAGCTTGGCACGTCCCGGGACAGCGAACACTGAAGCTTTCTTT
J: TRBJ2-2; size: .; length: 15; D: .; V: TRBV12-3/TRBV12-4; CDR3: CASRGGGHNTGELFF; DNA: TGTGCCAGCCGCGGAGGGGGACACAACACCGGGGAGCTGTTTTTT
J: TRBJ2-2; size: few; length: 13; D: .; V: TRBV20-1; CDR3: CSARAVGTGELFF; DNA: TGCAGTGCTAGAGCGGTAGGGACTGGGGAGCTGTTTTTT
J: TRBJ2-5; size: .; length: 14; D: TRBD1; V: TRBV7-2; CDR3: CASSPGQGAETQYF; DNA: TGTGCCAGCAGCCCCGGACAGGGGGCCGAGACCCAGTACTTC
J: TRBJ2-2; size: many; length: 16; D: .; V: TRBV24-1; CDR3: CATSAIVGVGTGELFF; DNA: TGTGCCACCAGTGCCATCGTGGGCGTAGGTACCGGGGAGCTGTTTTTT
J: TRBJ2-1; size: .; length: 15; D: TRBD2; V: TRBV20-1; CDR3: CSARVAGGPYNEQFF; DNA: TGCAGTGCTAGGGTAGCGGGAGGGCCCTACAATGAGCAGTTCTTC
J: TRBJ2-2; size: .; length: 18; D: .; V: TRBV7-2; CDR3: CASSLTLMGGWSTGELFF; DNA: TGTGCCAGCAGCTTAACTCTTATGGGTGGTTGGTCCACCGGGGAGCTGTTTTTT
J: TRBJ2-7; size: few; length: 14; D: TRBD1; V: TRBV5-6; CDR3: CASSLTGGEDEQYF; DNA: TGTGCCAGCAGCTTGACAGGGGGCGAAGACGAGCAGTACTTC
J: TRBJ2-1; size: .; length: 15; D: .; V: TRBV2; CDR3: CASGPGGARNNEQFF; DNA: TGTGCCAGCGGTCCCGGAGGGGCGAGAAACAATGAGCAGTTCTTC
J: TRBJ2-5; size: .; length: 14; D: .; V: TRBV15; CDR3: CATSRDVKDTPLYF; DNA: TGTGCCACCAGCAGAGATGTGAAGGACACCCCCCTCTACTTC
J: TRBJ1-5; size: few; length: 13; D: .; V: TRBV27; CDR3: CASSLLLYQPQHF; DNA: TGTGCCAGCAGTCTCCTCCTGTATCAGCCCCAGCATTTT
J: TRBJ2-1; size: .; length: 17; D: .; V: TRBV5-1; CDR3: CASSLEPPRSSYNEQFF; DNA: TGCGCCAGCAGCTTGGAACCGCCCCGTAGCTCCTACAATGAGCAGTTCTTC
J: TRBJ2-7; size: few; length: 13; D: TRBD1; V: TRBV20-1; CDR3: CSARQGASYEQYF; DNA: TGCAGTGCTAGACAGGGGGCGAGCTACGAGCAGTACTTC
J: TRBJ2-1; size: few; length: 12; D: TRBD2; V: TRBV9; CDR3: CASSLTSVEQFF; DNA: TGTGCCAGCAGCTTAACTAGCGTTGAGCAGTTCTTC
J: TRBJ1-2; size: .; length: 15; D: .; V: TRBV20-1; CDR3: CSVLSGRTFYYGYTF; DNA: TGCAGTGTTCTATCGGGACGGACGTTTTACTATGGCTACACCTTC
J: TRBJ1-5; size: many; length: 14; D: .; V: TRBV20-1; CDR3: CSARGPDLGQPQHF; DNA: TGCAGTGCTAGAGGCCCTGACCTGGGACAGCCCCAGCATTTT
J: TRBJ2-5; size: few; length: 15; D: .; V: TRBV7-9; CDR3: CASSSRGRTKETQYF; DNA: TGTGCCAGCAGCTCAAGGGGACGGACAAAAGAGACCCAGTACTTC
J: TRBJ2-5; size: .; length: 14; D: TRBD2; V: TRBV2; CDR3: CASSVGRATETQYF; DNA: TGTGCCAGCAGTGTTGGGAGGGCCACGGAGACCCAGTACTTC